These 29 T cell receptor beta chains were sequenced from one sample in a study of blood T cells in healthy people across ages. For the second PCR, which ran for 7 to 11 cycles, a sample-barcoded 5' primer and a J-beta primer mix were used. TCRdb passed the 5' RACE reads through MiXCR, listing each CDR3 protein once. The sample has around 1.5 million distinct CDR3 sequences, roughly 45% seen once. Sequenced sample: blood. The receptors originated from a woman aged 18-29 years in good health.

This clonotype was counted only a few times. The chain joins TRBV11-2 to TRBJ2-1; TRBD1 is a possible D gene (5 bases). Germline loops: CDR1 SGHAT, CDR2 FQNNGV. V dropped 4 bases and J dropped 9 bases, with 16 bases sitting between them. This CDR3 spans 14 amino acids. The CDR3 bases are TGTGCCAGCAGCTCAAACGGACCTAGGGGTGAGCAGTTCTTC. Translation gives CASSSNGPRGEQFF. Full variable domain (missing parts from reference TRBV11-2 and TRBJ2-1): EAGVAQSPRYKIIEKRQSVAFWCNPISGHATLYWYQQILGQGPKLLIQFQNNGVVDDSQLPKDRFSAERLKGVDSTLKIQPAKLEDSAVYLCASSSNGPRGEQFFGPGTRLTVL.

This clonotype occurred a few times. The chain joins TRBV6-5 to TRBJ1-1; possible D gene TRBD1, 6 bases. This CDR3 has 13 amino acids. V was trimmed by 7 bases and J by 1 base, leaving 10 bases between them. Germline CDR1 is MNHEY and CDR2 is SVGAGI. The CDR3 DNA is TGTGCCAGCAACGTACAGGGGAACACTGAAGCTTTCTTT. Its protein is CASNVQGNTEAFF.

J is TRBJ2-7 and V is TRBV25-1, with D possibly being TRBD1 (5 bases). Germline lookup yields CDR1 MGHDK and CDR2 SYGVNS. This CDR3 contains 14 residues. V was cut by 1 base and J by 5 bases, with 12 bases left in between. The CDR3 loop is CASSEWQGNHEQYF. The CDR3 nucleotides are TGTGCCAGCAGTGAATGGCAGGGCAACCACGAGCAGTACTTC.

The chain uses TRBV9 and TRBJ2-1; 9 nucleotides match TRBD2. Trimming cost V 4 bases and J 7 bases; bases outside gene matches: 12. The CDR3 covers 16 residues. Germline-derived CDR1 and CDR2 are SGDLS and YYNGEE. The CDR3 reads CASSLRGAGGENEQFF. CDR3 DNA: TGTGCCAGCAGCCTGAGGGGGGCGGGAGGGGAGAATGAGCAGTTCTTC.

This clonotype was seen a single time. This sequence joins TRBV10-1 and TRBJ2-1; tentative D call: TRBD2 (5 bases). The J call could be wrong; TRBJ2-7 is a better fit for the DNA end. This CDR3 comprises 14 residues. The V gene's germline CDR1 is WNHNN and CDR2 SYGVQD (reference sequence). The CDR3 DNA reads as TGCGCCAGCAGTGAAGTGGGAGCTATCTACGAGCAGTACTTC. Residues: CASSEVGAIYEQYF.

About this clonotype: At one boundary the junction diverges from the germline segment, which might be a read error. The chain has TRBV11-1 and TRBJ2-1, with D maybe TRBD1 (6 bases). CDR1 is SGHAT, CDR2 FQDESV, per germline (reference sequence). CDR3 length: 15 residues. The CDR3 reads CASSTRGASFNEQFF. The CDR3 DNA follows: TGTGCCAGCAGTACCAGGGGCGCATCCTTCAATGAGCAGTTCTTC.

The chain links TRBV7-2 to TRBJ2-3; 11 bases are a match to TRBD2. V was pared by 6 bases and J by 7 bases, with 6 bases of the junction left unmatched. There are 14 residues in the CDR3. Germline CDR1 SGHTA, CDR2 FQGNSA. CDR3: CASSTSGRPYTQYF. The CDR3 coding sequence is TGTGCCAGCAGTACTAGCGGGAGACCTTATACGCAGTATTTT.

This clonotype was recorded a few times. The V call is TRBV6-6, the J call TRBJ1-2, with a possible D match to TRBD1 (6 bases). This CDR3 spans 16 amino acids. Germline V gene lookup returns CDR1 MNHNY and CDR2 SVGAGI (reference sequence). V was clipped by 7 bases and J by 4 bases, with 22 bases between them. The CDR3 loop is CASNDPSGGRSYGYTF. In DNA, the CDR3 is TGTGCCAGCAACGACCCTTCCGGGGGCCGGAGCTATGGCTACACCTTC.

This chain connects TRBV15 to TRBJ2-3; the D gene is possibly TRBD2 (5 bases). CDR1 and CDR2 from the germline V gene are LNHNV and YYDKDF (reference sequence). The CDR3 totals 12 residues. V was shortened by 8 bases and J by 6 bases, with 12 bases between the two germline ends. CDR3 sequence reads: CATATGTDTQYF. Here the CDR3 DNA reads TGTGCCACCGCGACGGGAACGGATACGCAGTATTTT.

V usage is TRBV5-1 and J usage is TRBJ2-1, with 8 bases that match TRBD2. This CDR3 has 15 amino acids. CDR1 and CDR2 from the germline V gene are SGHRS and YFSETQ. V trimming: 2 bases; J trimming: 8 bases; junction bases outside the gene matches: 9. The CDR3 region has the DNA TGCGCCAGCAGCTTCACAGCGGGGGTCTCGTATGAGCAGTTCTTC. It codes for CASSFTAGVSYEQFF.

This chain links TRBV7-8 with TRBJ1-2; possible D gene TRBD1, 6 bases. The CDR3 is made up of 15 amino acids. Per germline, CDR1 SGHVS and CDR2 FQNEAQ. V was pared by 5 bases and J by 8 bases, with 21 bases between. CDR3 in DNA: TGTGCCAGCAGCCCCCAGGTGACAGGTCTCCAGGGCTACACCTTC. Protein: CASSPQVTGLQGYTF.

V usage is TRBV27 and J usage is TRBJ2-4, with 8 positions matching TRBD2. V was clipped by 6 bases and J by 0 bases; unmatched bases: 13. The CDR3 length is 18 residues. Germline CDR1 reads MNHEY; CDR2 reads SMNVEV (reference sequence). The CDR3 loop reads CASSPYGGGTLAKNIQYF. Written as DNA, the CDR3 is TGTGCCAGCAGCCCATATGGCGGGGGGACCTTAGCCAAAAACATTCAGTACTTC.

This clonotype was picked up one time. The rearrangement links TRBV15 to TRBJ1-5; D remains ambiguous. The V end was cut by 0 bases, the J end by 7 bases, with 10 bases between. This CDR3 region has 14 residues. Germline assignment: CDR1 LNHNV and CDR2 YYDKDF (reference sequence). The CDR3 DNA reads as TGTGCCACCAGCAGAGATAGCTCTCGACAGCCCCAGCATTTT. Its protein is CATSRDSSRQPQHF.

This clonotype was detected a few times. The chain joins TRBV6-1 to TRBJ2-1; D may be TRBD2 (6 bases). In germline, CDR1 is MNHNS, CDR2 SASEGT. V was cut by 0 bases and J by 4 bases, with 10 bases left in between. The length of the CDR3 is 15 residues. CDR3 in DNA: TGTGCCAGCAGTGAAGCGGGAGGCTTATACAATGAGCAGTTCTTC. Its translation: CASSEAGGLYNEQFF.

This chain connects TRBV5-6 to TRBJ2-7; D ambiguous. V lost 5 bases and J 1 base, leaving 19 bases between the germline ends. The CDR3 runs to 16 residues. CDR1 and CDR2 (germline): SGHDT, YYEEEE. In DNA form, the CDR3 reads TGTGCCAGCAGATACGAGTCAGCTCTTTTTTCCTACGAGCAGTACTTC. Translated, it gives CASRYESALFSYEQYF.

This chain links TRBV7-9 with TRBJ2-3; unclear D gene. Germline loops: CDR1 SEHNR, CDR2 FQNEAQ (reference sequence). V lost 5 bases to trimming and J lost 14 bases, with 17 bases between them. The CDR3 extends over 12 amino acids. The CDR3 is CASSHDHLQRYF. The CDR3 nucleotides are TGTGCCAGCAGCCATGACCATCTGCAGAGGTATTTT.

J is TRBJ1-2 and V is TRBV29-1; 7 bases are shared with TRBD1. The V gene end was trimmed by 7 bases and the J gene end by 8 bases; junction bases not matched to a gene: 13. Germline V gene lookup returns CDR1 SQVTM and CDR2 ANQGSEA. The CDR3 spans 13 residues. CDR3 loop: CSARIGGAGGYTF. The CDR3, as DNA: TGCAGCGCCCGGATAGGGGGCGCGGGCGGCTACACCTTC.

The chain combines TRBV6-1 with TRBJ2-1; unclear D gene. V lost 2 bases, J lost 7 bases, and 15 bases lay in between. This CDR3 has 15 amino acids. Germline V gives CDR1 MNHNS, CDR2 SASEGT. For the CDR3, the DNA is TGTGCCAGCAGTGAACTTAGGTTTTTAGGGAATGAGCAGTTCTTC. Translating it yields CASSELRFLGNEQFF.

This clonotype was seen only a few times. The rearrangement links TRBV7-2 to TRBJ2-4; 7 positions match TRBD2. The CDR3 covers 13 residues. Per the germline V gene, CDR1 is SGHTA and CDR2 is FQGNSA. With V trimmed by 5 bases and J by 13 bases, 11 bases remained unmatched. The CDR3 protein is CASSPSTSDEQYF. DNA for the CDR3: TGTGCCAGCAGCCCTAGCACTAGCGATGAGCAGTACTTC.

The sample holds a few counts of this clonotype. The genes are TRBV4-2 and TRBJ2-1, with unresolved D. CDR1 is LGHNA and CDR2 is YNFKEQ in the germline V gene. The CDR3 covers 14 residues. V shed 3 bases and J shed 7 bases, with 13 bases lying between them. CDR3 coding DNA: TGTGCCAGCAGCCACGATTGGGGTGTAAATGAGCAGTTCTTC. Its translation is CASSHDWGVNEQFF.

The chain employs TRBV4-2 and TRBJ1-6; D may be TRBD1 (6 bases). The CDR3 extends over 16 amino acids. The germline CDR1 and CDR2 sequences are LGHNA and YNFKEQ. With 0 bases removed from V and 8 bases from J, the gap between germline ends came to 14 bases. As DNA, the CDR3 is TGTGCCAGCAGCCAAGACTTGCGGACAGTCTATTCACCCCTCCACTTT. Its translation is CASSQDLRTVYSPLHF.

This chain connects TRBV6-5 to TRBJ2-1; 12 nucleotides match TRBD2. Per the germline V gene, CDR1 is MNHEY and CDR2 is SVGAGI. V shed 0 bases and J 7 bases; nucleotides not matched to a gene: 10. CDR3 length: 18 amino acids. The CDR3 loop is CASSYSLAGGPWSNEQFF. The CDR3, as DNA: TGTGCCAGCAGTTACTCCCTAGCGGGAGGGCCATGGTCGAATGAGCAGTTCTTC.

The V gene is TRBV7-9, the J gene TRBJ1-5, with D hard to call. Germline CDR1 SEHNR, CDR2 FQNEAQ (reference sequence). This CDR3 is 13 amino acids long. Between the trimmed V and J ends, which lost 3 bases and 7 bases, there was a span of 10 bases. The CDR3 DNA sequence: TGTGCCAGCAGCTTGGCAGGCTGGCAGCCCCAGCATTTT. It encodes CASSLAGWQPQHF.

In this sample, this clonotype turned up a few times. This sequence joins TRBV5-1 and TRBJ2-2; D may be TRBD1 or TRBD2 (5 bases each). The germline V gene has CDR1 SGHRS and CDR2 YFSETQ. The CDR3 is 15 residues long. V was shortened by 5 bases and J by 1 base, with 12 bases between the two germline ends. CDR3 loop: CASSPRDGNTGELFF. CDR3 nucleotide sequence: TGCGCCAGCAGTCCGAGGGACGGGAACACCGGGGAGCTGTTTTTT.

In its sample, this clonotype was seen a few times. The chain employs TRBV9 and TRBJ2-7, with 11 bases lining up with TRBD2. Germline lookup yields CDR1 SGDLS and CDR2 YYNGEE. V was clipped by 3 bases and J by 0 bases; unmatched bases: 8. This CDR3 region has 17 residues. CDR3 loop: CASSASLAGGDSYEQYF. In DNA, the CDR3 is TGTGCCAGCAGCGCCTCTCTAGCGGGGGGAGACTCCTACGAGCAGTACTTC.

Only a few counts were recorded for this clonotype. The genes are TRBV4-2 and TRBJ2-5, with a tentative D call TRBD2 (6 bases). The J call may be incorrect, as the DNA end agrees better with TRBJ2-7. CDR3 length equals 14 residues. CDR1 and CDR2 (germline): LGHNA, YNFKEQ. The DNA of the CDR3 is TGTGCCAGCAGCCAAGATGCCCGGGAGATCGAGCAGTACTTC. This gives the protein CASSQDAREIEQYF.

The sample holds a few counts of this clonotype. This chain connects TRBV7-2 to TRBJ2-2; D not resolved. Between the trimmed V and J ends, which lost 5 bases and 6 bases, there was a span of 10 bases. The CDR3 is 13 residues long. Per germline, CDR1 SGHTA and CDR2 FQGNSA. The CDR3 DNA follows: TGTGCCAGCAGCGAATATAAGGCCGGGGAGCTGTTTTTT. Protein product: CASSEYKAGELFF. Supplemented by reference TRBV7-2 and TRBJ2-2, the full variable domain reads GAGVSQSPSNKVTEKGKDVELRCDPISGHTALYWYRQSLGQGLEFLIYFQGNSAPDKSGLPSDRFSAERTGGSVSTLTIQRTQQEDSAVYLCASSEYKAGELFFGEGSRLTVL.

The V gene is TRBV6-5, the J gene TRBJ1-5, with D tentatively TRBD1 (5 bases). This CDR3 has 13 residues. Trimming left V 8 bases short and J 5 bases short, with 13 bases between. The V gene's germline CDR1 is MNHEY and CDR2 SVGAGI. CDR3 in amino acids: CASCRAHDQPQHF. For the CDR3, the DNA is TGTGCCAGCTGCAGGGCACATGATCAGCCCCAGCATTTT.

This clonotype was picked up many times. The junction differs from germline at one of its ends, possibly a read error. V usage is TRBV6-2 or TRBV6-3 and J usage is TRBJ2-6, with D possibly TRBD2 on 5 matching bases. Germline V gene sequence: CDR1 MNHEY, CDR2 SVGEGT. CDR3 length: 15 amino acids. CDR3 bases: TGTGCCAGCAGTTCTTCTAGCTCTGGTGCCAACGTCCTGACTTTC. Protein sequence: CASSSSSSGANVLTF.